This T cell receptor (beta chain) is drawn from a study of blood T cell dynamics during melanoma immunotherapy. At the level of the study: Patients with metastatic melanoma got pembrolizumab or nivolumab-ipilimumab as first-line care.

The CDR3 has 17 residues. V trimming: 4 bases; J trimming: 3 bases; junction bases outside the gene matches: 7. In germline, CDR1 is SGHNT, CDR2 YYREEE (reference sequence). The time point here: week 3, after first cycle of checkpoint inhibitor. One draw preceded checkpoint blockade; another followed its first cycle at week 3. Profiled with immunoSEQ multiplex PCR; TCRdb holds only in-frame clones, not every one. Among 13,000 or so clones, roughly 90% were seen once, and the ten largest hold roughly 3.9%. This specimen consisted of blood, obtained from a patient treated with checkpoint blockade. V gene TRBV5-4 combines with J gene TRBJ2-7; 16 bases fit TRBD2. This clonotype was sampled from a human donor with melanoma. CDR3 coding DNA: TGTGCCAGCAGCCCCGGGACTAGCGGGGGGGCCTTCTACGAGCAGTACTTC. It codes for CASSPGTSGGAFYEQYF.